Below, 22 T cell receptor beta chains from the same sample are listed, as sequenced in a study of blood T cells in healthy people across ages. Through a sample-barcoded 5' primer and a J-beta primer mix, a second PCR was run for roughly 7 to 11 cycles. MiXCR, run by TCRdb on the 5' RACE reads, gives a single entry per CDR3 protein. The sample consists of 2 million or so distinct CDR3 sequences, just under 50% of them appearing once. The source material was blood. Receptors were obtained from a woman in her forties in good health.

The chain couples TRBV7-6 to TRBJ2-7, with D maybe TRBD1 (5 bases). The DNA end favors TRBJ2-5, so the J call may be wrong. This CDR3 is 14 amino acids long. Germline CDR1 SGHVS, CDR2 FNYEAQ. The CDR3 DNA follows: TGTGCCAGCAACCCGACTCCCCAGGGAGAGACCCAGTACTTC. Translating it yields CASNPTPQGETQYF.

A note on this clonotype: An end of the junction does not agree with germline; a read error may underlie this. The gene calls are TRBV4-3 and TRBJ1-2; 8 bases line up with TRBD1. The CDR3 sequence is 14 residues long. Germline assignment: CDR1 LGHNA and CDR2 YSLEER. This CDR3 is CASSQDRGDYGYTF. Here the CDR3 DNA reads TGTGCCAGCAGCCAAGACAGGGGCGACTATGGCTACACCTTC.

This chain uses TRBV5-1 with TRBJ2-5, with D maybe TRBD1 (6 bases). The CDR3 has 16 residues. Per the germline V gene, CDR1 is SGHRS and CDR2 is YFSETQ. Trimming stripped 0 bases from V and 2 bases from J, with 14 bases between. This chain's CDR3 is CASSLGAGALQETQYF. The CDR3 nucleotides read TGCGCCAGCAGCTTGGGGGCAGGGGCTCTACAAGAGACCCAGTACTTC.

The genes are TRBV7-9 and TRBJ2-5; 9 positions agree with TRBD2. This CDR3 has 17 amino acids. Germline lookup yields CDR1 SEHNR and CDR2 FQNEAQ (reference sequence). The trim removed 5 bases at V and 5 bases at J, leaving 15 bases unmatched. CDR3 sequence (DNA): TGTGCCAGCAGCGACCCGGGACTAGCCAGATCGAGGGAGACCCAGTACTTC. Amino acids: CASSDPGLARSRETQYF.

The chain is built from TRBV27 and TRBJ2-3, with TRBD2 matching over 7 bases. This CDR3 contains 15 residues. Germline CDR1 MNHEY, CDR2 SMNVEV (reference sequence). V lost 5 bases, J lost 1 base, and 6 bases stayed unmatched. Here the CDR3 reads CASSGLGGGTDTQYF. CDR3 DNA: TGTGCCAGCAGTGGGTTGGGGGGGGGCACAGATACGCAGTATTTT.

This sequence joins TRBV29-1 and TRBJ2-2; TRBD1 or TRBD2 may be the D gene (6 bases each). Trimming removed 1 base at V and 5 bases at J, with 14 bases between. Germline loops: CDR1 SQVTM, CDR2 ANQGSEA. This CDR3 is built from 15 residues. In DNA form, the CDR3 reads TGCAGCGTTGAAGGGGAGGACAGCGGAACCGGGGAGCTGTTTTTT. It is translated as CSVEGEDSGTGELFF.

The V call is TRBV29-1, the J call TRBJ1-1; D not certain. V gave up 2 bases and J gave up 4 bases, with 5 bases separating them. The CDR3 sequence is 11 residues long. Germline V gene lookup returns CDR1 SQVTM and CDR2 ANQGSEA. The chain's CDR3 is CSVERATEAFF. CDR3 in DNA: TGCAGCGTTGAAAGAGCCACTGAAGCTTTCTTT.

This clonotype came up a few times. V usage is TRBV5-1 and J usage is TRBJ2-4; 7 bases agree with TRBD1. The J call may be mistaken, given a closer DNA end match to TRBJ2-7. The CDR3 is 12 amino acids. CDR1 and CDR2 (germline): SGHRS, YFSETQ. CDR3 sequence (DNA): TGCGCCAGCAGCCATACAGGGGTCGAGCAGTACTTC. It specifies CASSHTGVEQYF.

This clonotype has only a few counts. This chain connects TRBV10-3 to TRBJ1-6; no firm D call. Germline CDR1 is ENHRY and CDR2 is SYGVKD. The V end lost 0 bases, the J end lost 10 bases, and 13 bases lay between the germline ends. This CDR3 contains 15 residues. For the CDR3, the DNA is TGTGCCATCAGTGAGTCTCAGGTGGAAGGATCACCCCTCCACTTT. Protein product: CAISESQVEGSPLHF.

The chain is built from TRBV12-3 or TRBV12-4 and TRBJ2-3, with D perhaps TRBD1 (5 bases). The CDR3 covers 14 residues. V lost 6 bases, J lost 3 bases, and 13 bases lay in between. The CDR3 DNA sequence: TGTGCCAGCAGGCCCAGAAGGGGAACAGATACGCAGTATTTT. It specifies CASRPRRGTDTQYF.

CDR3 region: CASYRQGITDTQYF. CDR3 DNA: TGTGCCAGTTATCGCCAGGGGATCACAGATACGCAGTATTTT. J is TRBJ2-3 and V is TRBV6-6; D might be TRBD1 (6 bases). Trimming removed 9 bases from V and 2 bases from J, with 15 bases in between. The CDR3 extends over 14 amino acids. CDR1 MNHNY and CDR2 SVGAGI come from the germline V gene (reference sequence).

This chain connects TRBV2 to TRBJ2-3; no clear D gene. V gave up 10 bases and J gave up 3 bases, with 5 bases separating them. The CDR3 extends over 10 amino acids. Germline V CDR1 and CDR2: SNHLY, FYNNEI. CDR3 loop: CAKRTDTQYF. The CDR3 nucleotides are TGTGCCAAACGTACAGATACGCAGTATTTT.

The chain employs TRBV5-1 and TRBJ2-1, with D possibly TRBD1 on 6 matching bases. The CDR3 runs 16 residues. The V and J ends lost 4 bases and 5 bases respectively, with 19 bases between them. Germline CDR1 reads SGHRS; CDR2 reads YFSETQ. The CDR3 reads CASSTWTAKGDNEQFF. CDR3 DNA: TGCGCCAGCAGCACGTGGACAGCTAAGGGGGACAATGAGCAGTTCTTC.

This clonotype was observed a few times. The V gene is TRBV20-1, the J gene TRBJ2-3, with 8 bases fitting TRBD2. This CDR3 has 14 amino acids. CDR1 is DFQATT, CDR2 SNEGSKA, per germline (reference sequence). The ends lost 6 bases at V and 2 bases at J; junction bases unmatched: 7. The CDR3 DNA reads TGCAGTGCAGGTCGCGGGGGGCACACAGATACGCAGTATTTT. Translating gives CSAGRGGHTDTQYF.

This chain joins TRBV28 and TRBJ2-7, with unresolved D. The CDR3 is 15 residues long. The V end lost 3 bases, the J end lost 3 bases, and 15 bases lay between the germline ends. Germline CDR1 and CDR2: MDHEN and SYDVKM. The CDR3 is CASSFLFDNFYEQYF. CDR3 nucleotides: TGTGCCAGCAGTTTTCTGTTCGACAACTTCTACGAGCAGTACTTC.

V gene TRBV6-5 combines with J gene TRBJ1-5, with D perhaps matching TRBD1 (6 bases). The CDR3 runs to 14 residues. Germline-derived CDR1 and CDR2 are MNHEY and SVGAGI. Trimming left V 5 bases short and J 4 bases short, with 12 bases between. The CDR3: CASSMDSINQPQHF. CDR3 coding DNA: TGTGCCAGCAGTATGGACAGCATTAATCAGCCCCAGCATTTT.

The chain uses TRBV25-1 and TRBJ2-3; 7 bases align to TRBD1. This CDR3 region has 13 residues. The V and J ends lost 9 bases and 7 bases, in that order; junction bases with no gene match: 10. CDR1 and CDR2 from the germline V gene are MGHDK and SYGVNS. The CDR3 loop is CASRGDRAHTQYF. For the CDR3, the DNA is TGTGCCAGTAGAGGAGACAGGGCCCATACGCAGTATTTT.

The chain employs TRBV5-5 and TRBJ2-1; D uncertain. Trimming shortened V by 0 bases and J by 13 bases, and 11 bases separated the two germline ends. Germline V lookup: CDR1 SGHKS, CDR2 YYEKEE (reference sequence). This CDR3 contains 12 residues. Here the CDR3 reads CASSLELETQFF. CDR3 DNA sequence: TGTGCCAGCAGCTTGGAACTGGAGACCCAGTTCTTC.

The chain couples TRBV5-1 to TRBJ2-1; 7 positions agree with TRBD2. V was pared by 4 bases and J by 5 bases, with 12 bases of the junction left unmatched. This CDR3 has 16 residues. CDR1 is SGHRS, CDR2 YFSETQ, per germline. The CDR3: CASSPRTSVPDNEQFF. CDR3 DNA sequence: TGCGCCAGCAGCCCTCGGACTAGTGTCCCCGACAATGAGCAGTTCTTC.

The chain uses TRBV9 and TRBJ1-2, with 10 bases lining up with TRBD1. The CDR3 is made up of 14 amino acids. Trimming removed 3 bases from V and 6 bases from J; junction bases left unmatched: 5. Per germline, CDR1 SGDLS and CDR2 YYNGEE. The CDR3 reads CASSAAGTGDGYTF. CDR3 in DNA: TGTGCCAGCAGCGCGGCAGGGACAGGGGATGGCTACACCTTC. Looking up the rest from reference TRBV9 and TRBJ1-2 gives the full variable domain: DSGVTQTPKHLITATGQRVTLRCSPRSGDLSVYWYQQSLDQGLQFLIQYYNGEERAKGNILERFSAQQFPDLHSELNLSSLELGDSALYFCASSAAGTGDGYTFGSGTRLTVV.

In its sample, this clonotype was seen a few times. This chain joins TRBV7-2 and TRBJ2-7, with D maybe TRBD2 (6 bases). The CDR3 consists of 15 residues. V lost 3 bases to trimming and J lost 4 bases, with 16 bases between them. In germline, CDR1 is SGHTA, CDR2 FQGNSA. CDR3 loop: CASSLRDVGAYEQYF. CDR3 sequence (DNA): TGTGCCAGCAGCTTGCGGGACGTCGGTGCTTACGAGCAGTACTTC.

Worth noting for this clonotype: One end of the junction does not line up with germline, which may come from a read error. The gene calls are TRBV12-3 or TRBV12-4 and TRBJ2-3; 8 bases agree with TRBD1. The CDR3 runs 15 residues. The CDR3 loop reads CASRQQGVSTDMQYF. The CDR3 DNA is TGTGCCAGCAGGCAACAGGGGGTGAGCACAGATATGCAGTATTTT.